This TCR beta chain was profiled in a study of CD8+CD57+ T cells in acquired aplastic anemia. Study conclusions and caveats: Patients and controls had in common twenty-nine CD8+ CDR3 sequences. Controls and patients did not differ significantly in CD8+ Simpson's diversity.

The study profiled TCR beta VDJ and CDR3 using genomic DNA as template. TCRdb passed the reads through MiXCR, listing each CDR3 protein once. The profile covers about 240,000 distinct CDR3 sequences, with around 45% appearing a single time and roughly 8% taken by the ten largest. CD8+CD57+ cell expansion had been shown by flow cytometry in patients chosen for sequencing. Patients had undergone no therapy by the time their blood was sampled. This clonotype was counted ten times or more. What it binds is unknown. The sequenced sample consisted of sorted CD4+, CD8+, or CD8+CD57+ T cells (not recorded which) from PBMCs. This sequence was found in a human donor with aplastic anemia.

The chain's CDR3 is CASSPGTSGSGSRYEQYF. For the CDR3, the DNA is TGTGCCAGTAGTCCAGGGACTAGCGGGAGCGGGTCACGCTACGAGCAGTACTTC. The chain joins TRBV19 to TRBJ2-7; 14 bases fit TRBD2. Looked up from germline, CDR1 is LNHDA and CDR2 is SQIVND (reference sequence). Losses at the gene ends were 5 bases for V and 3 bases for J; bases not matched to a gene: 12. This CDR3 region has 18 residues.